This T cell receptor beta chain comes out of a study of monozygotic twins with inflammatory bowel disease. cDNA was made in eight separate reactions per sample. A 6-nucleotide sample barcode was carried by the UMIs, which template switching added. After re-calling the 5' RACE reads, TCRdb lists one entry per CDR3 protein, DNA absent. This listing includes a few hundred thousand distinct CDR3 sequences. CDR1 is MNHEY and CDR2 is SVGAGI in the germline V gene. The CDR3 runs to 17 residues. This clonotype originated in a human donor with ulcerative colitis or Crohn's disease, or a healthy co-twin of an affected twin (not recorded which). Sequenced sample: blood. The chain is built from TRBV6-5 and TRBJ2-7; TCRdb indicates TRBD2, and absent DNA this call remains unverified. This CDR3 is CASSYGKSGGKAYEQYF.